These 5 T cell receptor beta chains were all obtained from the same sample, sequenced in a study of T-cell memory formation after mild COVID-19. TCRdb independently ran MiXCR on the 5' RACE reads; one entry per CDR3 protein. The sample lists about 190,000 distinct CDR3 sequences, roughly a tenth occurring once. The sample consisted of PBMCs or a T cell subset sorted from them (not recorded which). Receptors originate from a man between 18 and 29 years old who had mild COVID-19 (a few samples of this study predate the infection). Cell type and time point are not known.

This clonotype was counted between two and nine times. The J gene is TRBJ1-2, the V gene TRBV5-1; TRBD1 agrees at 9 bases. Germline V gene sequence: CDR1 SGHRS, CDR2 YFSETQ. The CDR3 totals 14 residues. The V and J ends lost 1 base and 6 bases, in that order; junction bases with no gene match: 4. CDR3 in DNA: TGCGCCAGCAGCTTGTCCACAGGGGGCGATGGCTACACCTTC. Translated, it gives CASSLSTGGDGYTF.

V usage is TRBV7-3 and J usage is TRBJ2-7, with TRBD1 as a possible D gene (7 bases). The germline V and J ends were trimmed by 1 base and 3 bases, with 16 bases remaining between them. This CDR3 region has 16 residues. The germline gives CDR1 SGHTA, CDR2 FQGTGA. This CDR3 reads CASSLIVPGGFYEQYV. The DNA for the CDR3 is TGTGCCAGCAGCTTAATCGTCCCAGGGGGGTTCTACGAGCAGTACGTC.

The V and J genes are TRBV28 and TRBJ1-5; no clear D. With 6 bases removed from V and 3 bases from J, the gap between germline ends came to 15 bases. CDR3 length: 15 residues. The V gene's germline CDR1 is MDHEN and CDR2 SYDVKM. The CDR3 DNA sequence: TGTGCCAGCAGAACTCCCGGGCAGGCCAATCAGCCCCAGCATTTT. Translation: CASRTPGQANQPQHF.

This clonotype was counted between two and nine times. The chain employs TRBV18 and TRBJ2-1; the D gene is possibly TRBD1 (6 bases). The CDR3 has 15 amino acids. Germline V gene sequence: CDR1 KGHSH, CDR2 LQKENI. Trimming left V 4 bases short and J 9 bases short, with 19 bases between. The CDR3: CASSLDGGRASEQFF. CDR3 bases: TGTGCCAGCTCACTAGATGGGGGCAGGGCCAGTGAGCAGTTCTTC.

This clonotype was seen ten or more times. Here the CDR3 DNA reads TGTGCCACCAGTGAGACAGGGGGCTCCTACAATGAGCAGTTCTTC. Amino acid sequence: CATSETGGSYNEQFF. The chain combines TRBV24-1 with TRBJ2-1; 9 nucleotides align to TRBD1. V dropped 4 bases and J dropped 0; count of bases not matched to a gene: 0. The germline V gene has CDR1 KGHDR and CDR2 SFDVKD. The CDR3 sequence is 15 residues long.